The rows below give T cell receptor beta chains drawn from one sample of a study of control samples from healthy donors and cancer patients. Assay used: immunoSEQ multiplex PCR; TCRdb lists only in-frame clones, some missing. The sample carries around 230,000 clones, about 93% recorded once. Sequencing was performed on blood. The receptors were gathered from a man aged 50-59 years in good health. Each CDR3 is given with its conserved first and last residue. A D gene is named only where the DNA matches it firmly. The listing skips clone size in some rows; elsewhere it reads once, few, many or a size class.

J gene | clone size | D gene | V gene | CDR3 DNA | CDR3 protein
TRBJ1-6 | . | . | TRBV25-1 | TGTGCCAGCAGCGACTACCGGGCCAGAGGTTCACCCCTCCACTTT | CASSDYRARGSPLHF
TRBJ1-1 | once | TRBD1 | TRBV6-5 | TGTGCCAGCAGCCGACCGACAGGGGGAGACACTGAAGCTTTCTTT | CASSRPTGGDTEAFF
TRBJ1-4 | once | TRBD1 | TRBV5-1 | TGCGCCAGCAGCGACCCCGGGACAGGTAGTGAAAAACTGTTTTTT | CASSDPGTGSEKLFF
TRBJ1-1 | . | TRBD1 | TRBV9 | TGTGCCAGCAGCGTAGATGGGACAGGGGGCACTTTCTTT | CASSVDGTGGTFF
TRBJ1-4 | . | TRBD1 | TRBV5-6 | TGTGCCAGCAGCCGGGACAGAGAAATGTGGAAACTGTTTTTT | CASSRDREMWKLFF
TRBJ1-2 | . | TRBD1 | TRBV18 | TGTGCCAGCTCCCCCACCACAGGGGCCTATGGCTACACCTTC | CASSPTTGAYGYTF
TRBJ2-5 | few | . | TRBV5-1 | TGCGCCAGCAGCGGGGGAACCGGGACAACGCAAGAGACCCAGTACTTC | CASSGGTGTTQETQYF
TRBJ2-7 | . | . | TRBV30 | TGTGCCTGGAGTGGACAGCTTCAAGAGTACTTC | CAWSGQLQEYF
TRBJ1-1 | . | . | TRBV3-1/TRBV3-2 | TGTGCCAGCAGCCCCTCGGCCGCTGGGGACACTGAAGCTTTCTTT | CASSPSAAGDTEAFF
TRBJ2-5 | . | TRBD2 | TRBV19 | TGTGCCAGTAGTCTAGCGGGGGGGCCCGAAACCCAGTACTTC | CASSLAGGPETQYF
TRBJ2-2 | . | . | TRBV29-1 | TGCAGCGTTATATCCGCGAACACCGGGGAGCTGTTTTTT | CSVISANTGELFF
TRBJ2-5 | . | TRBD1 | TRBV28 | TGTGCCAGCAGTTTTACAGGGGTCCAAGAGACCCAGTACTTC | CASSFTGVQETQYF
TRBJ2-1 | . | TRBD2 | TRBV7-9 | TGTGCCAGCAGCCGATCCGGAGCGGGGGGCTACAATGAGCAGTTCTTC | CASSRSGAGGYNEQFF
TRBJ2-3 | . | . | TRBV19 | TGTGCCAGTAGTACTACAGATACGCAGTATTTT | CASSTTDTQYF
TRBJ2-1 | . | TRBD2 | TRBV6-5 | TGTGCCAGCAGCCGTCGTGGGACTAGCAATGAGCAGTTCTTC | CASSRRGTSNEQFF
TRBJ1-4 | . | TRBD1 | TRBV29-1 | TGCAGCGTTGGGTCCTCCACAGGGGCTAATGAAAAACTGTTTTTT | CSVGSSTGANEKLFF
TRBJ1-4 | . | . | TRBV5-1 | TGCGCCAGCAGGCAAGGCGGCGAAAGTGGGGAAAAACTGTTTTTT | CASRQGGESGEKLFF
TRBJ2-5 | few | . | TRBV7-9 | TGTGCCAGCAGCCATACGACAGGAGAAGAGACCCAGTACTTC | CASSHTTGEETQYF
TRBJ2-1 | few | . | TRBV6-5 | TGTGCCAGCAGTAATCTCAGGGGGGAGAAGCAGTTCTTC | CASSNLRGEKQFF
TRBJ2-3 | . | TRBD2 | TRBV14 | TGTGCCAGCAGCCAGGGGACTAGCGAAGTTGATACGCAGTATTTT | CASSQGTSEVDTQYF
TRBJ1-5 | . | TRBD1 | TRBV6-5 | TGTGCCAGCAGCCACAGGGGGCTGGGTCAGCCCCAGCATTTT | CASSHRGLGQPQHF
TRBJ1-6 | . | TRBD1 | TRBV2 | TGTGCCAGCAGTGAGGACAGGGGGTCCTTTTCACCCCTCCACTTT | CASSEDRGSFSPLHF
TRBJ2-3 | . | . | TRBV5-1 | TGCGCCAGCAGTTCGGGGGCCCCCACAGATACGCAGTATTTT | CASSSGAPTDTQYF
TRBJ2-1 | . | . | TRBV12-3/TRBV12-4 | TGTGCCAGCAGGCTCAAGATTGAGCAGTTCTTC | CASRLKIEQFF
TRBJ1-3 | . | . | TRBV7-2 | TGTGCCAGCAGCTTCGCACGCGCGGTTGGAAACACCATATATTTT | CASSFARAVGNTIYF
TRBJ2-1 | . | . | TRBV5-1 | TGCGCCAGCAACCTCGGGGGGCACCCCACTTACAATGAGCAGTTCTTC | CASNLGGHPTYNEQFF
TRBJ1-1 | . | . | TRBV10-3 | TGTGCCATCAGTGAGGAGGCGGGTATCACTGAAGCTTTCTTT | CAISEEAGITEAFF
TRBJ2-5 | . | . | TRBV4-1 | TGCGCCAGCAAGGGCAACCTGGAGACCCAGTACTTC | CASKGNLETQYF
TRBJ2-5 | once | TRBD2 | TRBV19 | TGTGCCAGTAGTATAGTGGCGGGGGGGGATCAAGAGACCCAGTACTTC | CASSIVAGGDQETQYF
TRBJ2-1 | . | . | TRBV7-3 | TGTGCCAGCGCGACCGGATTAACCTACAATGAGCAGTTCTTC | CASATGLTYNEQFF
TRBJ2-1 | . | . | TRBV5-4 | TGTGCCAGCAGCTTGAGGCGGGGCCGGTTTATCGATGAGCAGTTCTTC | CASSLRRGRFIDEQFF
TRBJ2-6 | . | . | TRBV5-1 | TGCGTCAGCAGCTGGCCCATAGGGGCCGGGGCCAACGTCCTGACTTTC | CVSSWPIGAGANVLTF